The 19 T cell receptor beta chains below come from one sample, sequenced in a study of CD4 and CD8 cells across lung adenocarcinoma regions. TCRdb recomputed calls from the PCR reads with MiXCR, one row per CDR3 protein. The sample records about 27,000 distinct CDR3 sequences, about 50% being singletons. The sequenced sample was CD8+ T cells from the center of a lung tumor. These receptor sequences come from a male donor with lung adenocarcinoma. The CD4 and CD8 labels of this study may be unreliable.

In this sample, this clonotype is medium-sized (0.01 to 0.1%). CDR3 region: CASGRRAGTETGELFF. The DNA of the CDR3 is TGTGCCTCAGGAAGGAGGGCAGGGACTGAAACCGGGGAGCTGTTTTTT. The rearrangement links TRBV10-3 to TRBJ2-2, with a tentative D call TRBD2 (6 bases). The germline V and J ends were trimmed by 11 bases and 5 bases, with 24 bases remaining between them. Germline V lookup: CDR1 ENHRY, CDR2 SYGVKD. The CDR3 has 16 amino acids.

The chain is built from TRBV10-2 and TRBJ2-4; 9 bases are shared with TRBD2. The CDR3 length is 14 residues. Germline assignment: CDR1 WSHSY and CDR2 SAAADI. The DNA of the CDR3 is TGCGCGGGCAGCGGGGGGCAGGACCAAGAGATTCAGTACTTC. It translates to CAGSGGQDQEIQYF.

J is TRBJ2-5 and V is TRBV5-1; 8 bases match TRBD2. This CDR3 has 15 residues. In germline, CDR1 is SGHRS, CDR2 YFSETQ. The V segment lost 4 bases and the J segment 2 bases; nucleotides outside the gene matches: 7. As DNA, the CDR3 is TGCGCCAGCAGCCGAGCGGGAGAGACTCAAGAGACCCAGTACTTC. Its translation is CASSRAGETQETQYF.

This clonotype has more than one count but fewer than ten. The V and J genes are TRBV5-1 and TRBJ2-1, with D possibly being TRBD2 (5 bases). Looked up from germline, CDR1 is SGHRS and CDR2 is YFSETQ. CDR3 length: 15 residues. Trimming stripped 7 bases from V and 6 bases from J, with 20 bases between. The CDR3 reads CASAPTERLRNEQFF. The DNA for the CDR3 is TGCGCCAGCGCCCCGACTGAGCGACTACGCAATGAGCAGTTCTTC.

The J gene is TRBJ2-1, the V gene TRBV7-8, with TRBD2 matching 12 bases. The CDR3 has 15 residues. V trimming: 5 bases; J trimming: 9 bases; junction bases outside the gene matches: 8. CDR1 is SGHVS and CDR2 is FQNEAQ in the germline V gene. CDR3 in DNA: TGTGCCAGCAGCGCTACTAGCGGGAGGTTTTCTGAGCAGTTCTTC. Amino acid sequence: CASSATSGRFSEQFF.

The CDR3 coding sequence is TGTGCCAGCAGACAGGGAGCTCTGTGGGACACCATATATTTT. Its protein product is CASRQGALWDTIYF. This chain joins TRBV6-1 and TRBJ1-3, with D tentatively TRBD1 (6 bases). V shed 6 bases and J shed 8 bases, with 17 bases lying between them. This CDR3 spans 14 amino acids. In germline, CDR1 is MNHNS, CDR2 SASEGT.

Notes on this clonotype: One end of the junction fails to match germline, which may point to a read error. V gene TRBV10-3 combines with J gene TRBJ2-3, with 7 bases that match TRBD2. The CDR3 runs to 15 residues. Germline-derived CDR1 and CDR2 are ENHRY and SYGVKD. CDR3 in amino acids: CGAGTGSGVKETQYF. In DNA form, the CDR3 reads TGTGGCGCGGGGACCGGGAGCGGGGTCAAAGAGACGCAGTACTTT.

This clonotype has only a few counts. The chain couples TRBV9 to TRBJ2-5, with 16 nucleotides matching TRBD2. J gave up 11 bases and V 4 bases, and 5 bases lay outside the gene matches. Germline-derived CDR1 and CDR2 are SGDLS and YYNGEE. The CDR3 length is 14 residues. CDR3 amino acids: CASSRGLAGGEQYF. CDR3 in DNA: TGTGCCAGCAGCAGGGGACTAGCGGGAGGGGAGCAGTACTTC. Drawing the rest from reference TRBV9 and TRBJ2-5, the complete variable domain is DSGVTQTPKHLITATGQRVTLRCSPRSGDLSVYWYQQSLDQGLQFLIQYYNGEERAKGNILERFSAQQFPDLHSELNLSSLELGDSALYFCASSRGLAGGEQYFGPGTRLLVL.

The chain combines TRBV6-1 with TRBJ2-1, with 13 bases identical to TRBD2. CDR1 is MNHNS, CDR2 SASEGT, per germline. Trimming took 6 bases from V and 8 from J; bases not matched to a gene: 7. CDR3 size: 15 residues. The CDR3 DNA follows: TGTGCCAGCAGCGCGGGACTAGCGGGGCGGGATGAGCAGTTCTTC. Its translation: CASSAGLAGRDEQFF.

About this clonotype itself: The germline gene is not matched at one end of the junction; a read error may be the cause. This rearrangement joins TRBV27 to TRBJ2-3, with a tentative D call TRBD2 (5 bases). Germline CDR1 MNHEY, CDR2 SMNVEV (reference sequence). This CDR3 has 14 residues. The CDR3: CAGRPLAGTDIQYF. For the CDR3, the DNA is TGTGCCGGCAGGCCGCTAGCAGGCACAGATATTCAGTATTTC.

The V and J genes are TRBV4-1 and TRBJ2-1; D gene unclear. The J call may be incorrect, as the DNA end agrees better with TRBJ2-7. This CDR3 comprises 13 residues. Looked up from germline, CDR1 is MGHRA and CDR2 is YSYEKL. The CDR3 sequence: CASSQAGSYEQYF. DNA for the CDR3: TGCGCCAGCAGCCAAGCAGGTAGCTACGAGCAGTACTTC.

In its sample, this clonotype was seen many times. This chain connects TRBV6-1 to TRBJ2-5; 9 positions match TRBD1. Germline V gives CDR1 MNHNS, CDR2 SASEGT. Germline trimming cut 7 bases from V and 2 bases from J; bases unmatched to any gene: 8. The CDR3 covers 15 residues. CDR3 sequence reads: CASIDTGGPQETQYF. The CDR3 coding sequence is TGTGCCAGCATTGATACAGGGGGCCCGCAAGAGACCCAGTACTTC.

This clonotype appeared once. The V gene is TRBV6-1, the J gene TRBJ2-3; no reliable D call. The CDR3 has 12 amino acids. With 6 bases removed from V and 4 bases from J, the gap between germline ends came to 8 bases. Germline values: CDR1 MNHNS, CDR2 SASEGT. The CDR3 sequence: CASRSPADTQYF. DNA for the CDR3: TGTGCCAGCAGGTCCCCTGCAGATACGCAGTATTTT.

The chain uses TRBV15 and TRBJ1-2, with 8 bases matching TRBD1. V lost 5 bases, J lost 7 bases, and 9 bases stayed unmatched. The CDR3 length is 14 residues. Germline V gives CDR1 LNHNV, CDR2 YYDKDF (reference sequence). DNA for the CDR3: TGTGCCACCAGCCGTAGGGACAGGACTACTGGCTACACCTTC. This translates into CATSRRDRTTGYTF.

The chain's CDR3 is CASSESSGGRENEQFF. Written as DNA, the CDR3 is TGTGCCAGCAGTGAATCGTCTGGGGGCAGGGAAAATGAGCAGTTCTTC. The J gene is TRBJ2-1, the V gene TRBV6-1; maybe TRBD1 (6 bases). The CDR3 runs to 16 residues. V shed 2 bases and J shed 7 bases, with 18 bases lying between them. The germline gives CDR1 MNHNS, CDR2 SASEGT.

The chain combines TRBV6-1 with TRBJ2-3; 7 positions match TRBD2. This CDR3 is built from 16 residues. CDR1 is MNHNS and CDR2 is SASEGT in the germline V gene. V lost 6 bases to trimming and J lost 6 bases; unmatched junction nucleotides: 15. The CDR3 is CASRGPGGGVGDTQYF. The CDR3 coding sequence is TGTGCCAGCAGGGGGCCCGGGGGAGGGGTTGGGGATACGCAGTATTTT.

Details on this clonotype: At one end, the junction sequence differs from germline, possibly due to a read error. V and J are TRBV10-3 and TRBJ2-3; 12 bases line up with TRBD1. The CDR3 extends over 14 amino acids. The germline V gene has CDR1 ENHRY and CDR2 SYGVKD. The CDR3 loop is CAGTGGREAETQYF. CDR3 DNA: TGTGCGGGGACAGGGGGCCGGGAAGCAGAGACCCAGTATTTC.

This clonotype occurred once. The CDR3 here is CASSEIYYNEQFF. The CDR3 nucleotides read TGTGCCAGCAGTGAAATCTACTACAATGAGCAGTTCTTC. The chain carries TRBV6-1 and TRBJ2-1, with no clear D. Trimming left V 2 bases short and J 3 bases short, with 5 bases between. The CDR3 has 13 residues. Per the germline V gene, CDR1 is MNHNS and CDR2 is SASEGT.

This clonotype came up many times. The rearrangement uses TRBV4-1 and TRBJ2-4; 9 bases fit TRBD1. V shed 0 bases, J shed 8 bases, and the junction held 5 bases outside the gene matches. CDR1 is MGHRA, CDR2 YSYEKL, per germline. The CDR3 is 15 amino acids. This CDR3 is CASSQDRDRAYIQYF. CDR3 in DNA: TGCGCCAGCAGCCAAGATCGGGACAGGGCGTACATTCAGTACTTC.